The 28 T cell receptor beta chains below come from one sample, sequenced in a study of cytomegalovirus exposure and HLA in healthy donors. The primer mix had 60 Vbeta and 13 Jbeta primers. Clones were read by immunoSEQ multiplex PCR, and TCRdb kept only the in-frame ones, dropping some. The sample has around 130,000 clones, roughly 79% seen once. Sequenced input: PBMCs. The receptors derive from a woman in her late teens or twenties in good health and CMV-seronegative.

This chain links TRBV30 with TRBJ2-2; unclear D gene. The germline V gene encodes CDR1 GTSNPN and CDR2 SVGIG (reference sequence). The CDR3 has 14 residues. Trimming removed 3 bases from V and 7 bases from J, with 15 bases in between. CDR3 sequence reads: CAWSPFQLDGELFF. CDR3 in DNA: TGTGCCTGGAGCCCTTTTCAGCTAGACGGGGAGCTGTTTTTT.

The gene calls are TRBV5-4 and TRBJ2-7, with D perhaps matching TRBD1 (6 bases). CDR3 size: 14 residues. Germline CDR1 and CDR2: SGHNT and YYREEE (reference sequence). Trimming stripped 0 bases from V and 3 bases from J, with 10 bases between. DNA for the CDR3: TGTGCCAGCAGCTTGGACAGGGCAAACTACGAGCAGTACTTC. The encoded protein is CASSLDRANYEQYF.

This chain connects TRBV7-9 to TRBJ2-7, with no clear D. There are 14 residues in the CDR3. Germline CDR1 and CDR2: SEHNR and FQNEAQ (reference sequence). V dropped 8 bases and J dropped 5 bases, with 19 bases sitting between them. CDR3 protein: CASRGASSPHEQYF. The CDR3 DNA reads TGTGCCAGCCGCGGAGCGAGCTCGCCCCACGAGCAGTACTTC.

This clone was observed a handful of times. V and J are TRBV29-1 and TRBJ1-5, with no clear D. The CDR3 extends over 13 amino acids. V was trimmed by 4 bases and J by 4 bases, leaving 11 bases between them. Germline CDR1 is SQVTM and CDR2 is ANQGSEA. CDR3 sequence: CSVGHSPNQPQHF. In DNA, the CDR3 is TGCAGCGTTGGGCACAGTCCAAATCAGCCCCAGCATTTT.

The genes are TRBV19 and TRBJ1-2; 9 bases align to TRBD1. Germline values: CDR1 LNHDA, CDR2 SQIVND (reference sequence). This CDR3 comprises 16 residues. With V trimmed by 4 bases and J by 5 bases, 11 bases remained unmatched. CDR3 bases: TGTGCCAGTAGTACCCGGGACAGGGAGGGGACGTATGGCTACACCTTC. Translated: CASSTRDREGTYGYTF.

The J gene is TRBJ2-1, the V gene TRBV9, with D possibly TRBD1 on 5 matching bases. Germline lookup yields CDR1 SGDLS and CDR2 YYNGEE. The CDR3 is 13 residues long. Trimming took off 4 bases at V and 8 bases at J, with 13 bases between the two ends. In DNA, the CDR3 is TGTGCCAGCAGCCCTCAGTGGGGCGATGAGCAGTTCTTC. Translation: CASSPQWGDEQFF. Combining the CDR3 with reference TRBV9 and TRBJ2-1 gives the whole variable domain DSGVTQTPKHLITATGQRVTLRCSPRSGDLSVYWYQQSLDQGLQFLIQYYNGEERAKGNILERFSAQQFPDLHSELNLSSLELGDSALYFCASSPQWGDEQFFGPGTRLTVL.

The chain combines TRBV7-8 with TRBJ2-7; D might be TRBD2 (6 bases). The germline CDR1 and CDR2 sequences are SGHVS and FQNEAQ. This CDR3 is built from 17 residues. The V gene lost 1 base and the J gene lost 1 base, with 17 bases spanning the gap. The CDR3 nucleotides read TGTGCCAGCAGCTTAGACGGGTCGGGAGATGGGTCCTACGAGCAGTACTTC. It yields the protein CASSLDGSGDGSYEQYF.

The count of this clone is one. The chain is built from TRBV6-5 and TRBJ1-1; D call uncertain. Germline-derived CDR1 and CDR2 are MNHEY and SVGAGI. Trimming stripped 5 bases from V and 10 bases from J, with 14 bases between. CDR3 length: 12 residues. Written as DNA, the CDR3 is TGTGCCAGCAGTAAACTCCGGGGTGGAGCTTTCTTT. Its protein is CASSKLRGGAFF.

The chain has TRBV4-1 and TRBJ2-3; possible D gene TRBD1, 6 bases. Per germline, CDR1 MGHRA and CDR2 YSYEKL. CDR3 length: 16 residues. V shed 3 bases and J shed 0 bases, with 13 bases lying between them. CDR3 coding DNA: TGCGCCAGCAGCCACGGACAGCTATCTAGCACAGATACGCAGTATTTT. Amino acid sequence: CASSHGQLSSTDTQYF.

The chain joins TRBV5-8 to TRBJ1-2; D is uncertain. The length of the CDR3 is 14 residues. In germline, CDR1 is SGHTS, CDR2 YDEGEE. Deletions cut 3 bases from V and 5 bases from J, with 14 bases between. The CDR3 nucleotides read TGTGCCAGCAGCTCGCCTCAAGCGGGGTATGGCTACACCTTC. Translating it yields CASSSPQAGYGYTF.

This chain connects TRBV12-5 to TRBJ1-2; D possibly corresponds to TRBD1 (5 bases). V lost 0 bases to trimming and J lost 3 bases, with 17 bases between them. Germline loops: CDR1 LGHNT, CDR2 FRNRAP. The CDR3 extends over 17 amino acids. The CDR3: CASGLVWDSERDYGYTF. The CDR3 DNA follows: TGTGCTAGTGGTTTGGTTTGGGACTCCGAAAGAGACTATGGCTACACCTTC.

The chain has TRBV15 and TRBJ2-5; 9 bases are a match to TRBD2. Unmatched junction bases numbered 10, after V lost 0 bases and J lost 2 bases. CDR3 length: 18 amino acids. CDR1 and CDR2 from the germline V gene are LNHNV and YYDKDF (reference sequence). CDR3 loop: CATSRDLGKREVQETQYF. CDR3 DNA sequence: TGTGCCACCAGCAGAGACCTCGGGAAGCGGGAGGTTCAAGAGACCCAGTACTTC.

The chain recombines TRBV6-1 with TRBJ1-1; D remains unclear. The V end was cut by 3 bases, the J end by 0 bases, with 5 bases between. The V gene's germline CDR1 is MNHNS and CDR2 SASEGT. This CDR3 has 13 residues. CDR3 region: CASSESVNTEAFF. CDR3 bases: TGTGCCAGCAGTGAGTCGGTGAACACTGAAGCTTTCTTT.

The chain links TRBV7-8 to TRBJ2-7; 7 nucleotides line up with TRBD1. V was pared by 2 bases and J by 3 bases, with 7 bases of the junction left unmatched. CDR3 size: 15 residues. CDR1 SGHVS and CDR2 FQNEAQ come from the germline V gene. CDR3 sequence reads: CASSLSETGSYEQYF. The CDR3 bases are TGTGCCAGCAGCTTAAGCGAGACAGGGAGCTACGAGCAGTACTTC. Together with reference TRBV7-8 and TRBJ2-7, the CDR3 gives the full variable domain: GAGVSQSPRYKVAKRGQDVALRCDPISGHVSLFWYQQALGQGPEFLTYFQNEAQLDKSGLPSDRFFAERPEGSVSTLKIQRTQQEDSAVYLCASSLSETGSYEQYFGPGTRLTVT.

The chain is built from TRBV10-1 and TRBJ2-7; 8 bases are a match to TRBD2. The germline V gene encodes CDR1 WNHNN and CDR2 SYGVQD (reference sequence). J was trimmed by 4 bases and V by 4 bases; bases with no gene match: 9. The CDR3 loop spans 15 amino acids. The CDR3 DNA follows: TGCGCCAGCAGTGTCGGAGCGGGAGAGAATTACGAGCAGTACTTC. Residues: CASSVGAGENYEQYF.

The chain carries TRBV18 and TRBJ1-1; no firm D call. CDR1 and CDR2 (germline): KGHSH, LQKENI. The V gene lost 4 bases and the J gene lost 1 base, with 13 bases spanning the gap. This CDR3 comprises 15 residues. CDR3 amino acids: CASSLGGVKNTEAFF. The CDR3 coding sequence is TGTGCCAGCTCACTCGGAGGAGTTAAGAACACTGAAGCTTTCTTT.

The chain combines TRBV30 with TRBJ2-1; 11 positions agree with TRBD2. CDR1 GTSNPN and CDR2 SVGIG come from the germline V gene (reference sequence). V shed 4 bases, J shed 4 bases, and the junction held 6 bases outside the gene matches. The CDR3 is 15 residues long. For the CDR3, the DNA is TGTGCCTGGACAAAAACTAGCGGGAGATACAATGAGCAGTTCTTC. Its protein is CAWTKTSGRYNEQFF.

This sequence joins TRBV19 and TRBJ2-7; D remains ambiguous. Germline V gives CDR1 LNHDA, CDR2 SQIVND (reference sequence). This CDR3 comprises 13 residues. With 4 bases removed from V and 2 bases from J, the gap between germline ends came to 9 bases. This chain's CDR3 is CASSKSRTYEQYF. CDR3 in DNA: TGTGCCAGTAGTAAGAGCAGGACCTACGAGCAGTACTTC.

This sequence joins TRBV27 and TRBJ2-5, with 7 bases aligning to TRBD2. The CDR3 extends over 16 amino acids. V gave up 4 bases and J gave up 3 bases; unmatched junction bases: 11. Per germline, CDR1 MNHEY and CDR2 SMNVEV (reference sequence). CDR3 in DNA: TGTGCCAGCAGTTCCCCTGGCGGGAGAAGGGAAGAGACCCAGTACTTC. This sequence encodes CASSSPGGRREETQYF.

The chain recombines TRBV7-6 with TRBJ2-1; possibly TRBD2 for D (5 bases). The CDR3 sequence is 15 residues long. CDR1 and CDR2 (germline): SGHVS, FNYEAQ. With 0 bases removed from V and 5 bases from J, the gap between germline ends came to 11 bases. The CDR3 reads CASSLALDYHNEQFF. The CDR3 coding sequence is TGTGCCAGCAGCTTAGCGCTAGACTACCACAATGAGCAGTTCTTC.

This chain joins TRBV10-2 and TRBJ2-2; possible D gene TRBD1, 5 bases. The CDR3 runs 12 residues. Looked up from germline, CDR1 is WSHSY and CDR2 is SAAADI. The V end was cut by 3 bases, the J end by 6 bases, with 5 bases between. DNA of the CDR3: TGCGCCAGCAGTGACAGGGCCGGGGAGCTGTTTTTT. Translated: CASSDRAGELFF.

The CDR3 DNA follows: TGCGCCAGCAGCTCGATCCAGGGGGTCAATGAGCAGTTCTTC. Its translation is CASSSIQGVNEQFF. The rearrangement uses TRBV5-1 and TRBJ2-1, with TRBD1 matching 7 bases. CDR3 length: 14 amino acids. CDR1 is SGHRS and CDR2 is YFSETQ in the germline V gene. V lost 3 bases, J lost 6 bases, and 6 bases stayed unmatched. Complete variable domain (other parts from reference TRBV5-1 and TRBJ2-1): KAGVTQTPRYLIKTRGQQVTLSCSPISGHRSVSWYQQTPGQGLQFLFEYFSETQRNKGNFPGRFSGRQFSNSRSEMNVSTLELGDSALYLCASSSIQGVNEQFFGPGTRLTVL.

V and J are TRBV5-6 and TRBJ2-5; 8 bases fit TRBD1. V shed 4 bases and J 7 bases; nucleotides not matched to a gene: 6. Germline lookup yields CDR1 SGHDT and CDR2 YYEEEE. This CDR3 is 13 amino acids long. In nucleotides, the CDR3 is TGTGCCAGCAGCCGACAGGGGAAAGGGACCCAGTACTTC. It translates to CASSRQGKGTQYF.

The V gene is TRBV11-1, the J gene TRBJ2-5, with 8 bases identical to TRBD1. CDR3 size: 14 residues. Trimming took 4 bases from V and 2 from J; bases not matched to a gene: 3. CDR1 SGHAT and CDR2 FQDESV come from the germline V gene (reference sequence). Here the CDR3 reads CASSSGQGQETQYF. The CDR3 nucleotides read TGTGCCAGCAGCTCAGGACAGGGACAAGAGACCCAGTACTTC.

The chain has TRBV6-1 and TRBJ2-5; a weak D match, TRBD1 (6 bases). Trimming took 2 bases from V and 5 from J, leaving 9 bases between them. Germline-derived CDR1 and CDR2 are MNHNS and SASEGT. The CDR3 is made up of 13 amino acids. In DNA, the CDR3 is TGTGCCAGCAGTGAAATAAGGGGGGAGACCCAGTACTTC. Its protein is CASSEIRGETQYF.

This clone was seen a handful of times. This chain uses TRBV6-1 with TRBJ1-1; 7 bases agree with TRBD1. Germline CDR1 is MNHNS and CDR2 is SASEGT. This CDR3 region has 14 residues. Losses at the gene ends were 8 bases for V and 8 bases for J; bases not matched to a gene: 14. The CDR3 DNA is TGTGCCAGCCTTCCCGGGACAGACCACTGGGAAGCTTTCTTT. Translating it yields CASLPGTDHWEAFF.

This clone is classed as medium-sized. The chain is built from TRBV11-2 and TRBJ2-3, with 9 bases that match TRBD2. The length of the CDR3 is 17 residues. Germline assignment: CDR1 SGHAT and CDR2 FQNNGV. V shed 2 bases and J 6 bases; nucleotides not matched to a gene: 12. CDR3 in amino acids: CASSLSGGRFLSDTQYF. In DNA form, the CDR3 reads TGTGCCAGCAGCTTAAGCGGGGGGCGATTCTTATCGGATACGCAGTATTTT.

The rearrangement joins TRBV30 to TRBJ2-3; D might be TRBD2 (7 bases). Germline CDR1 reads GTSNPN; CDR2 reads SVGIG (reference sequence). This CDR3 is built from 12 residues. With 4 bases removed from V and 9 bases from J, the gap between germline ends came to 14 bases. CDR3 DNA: TGTGCCTGGACAATAGGGGGAGGGACGCAGTATTTT. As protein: CAWTIGGGTQYF.